Here is one T cell receptor (beta chain) with its context. What it binds is not known. Sequencing of DNA taken from cultured CD4+ T cells relied on the Oncomine TCR Beta short-read assay. TCRdb analysed the PCR reads with MiXCR anew, one entry per CDR3 protein. The sample has 15,000 to 20,000 distinct CDR3 sequences, roughly 49% seen once. The germline V gene encodes CDR1 SGHNT and CDR2 YENEEA. V lost 1 base to trimming and J lost 1 base; unmatched junction nucleotides: 2. The CDR3 sequence is 15 residues long. The data are from a study of vaccination and CD4 T cells after COVID-19. Study-wide background: Post-vaccination specimens were collected at a median of approximately 74 days following dose two (range 14 to 241). Whole-study results and caveats: The rise in median SARS-CoV-2-reactive clonotypes, from around 19 to 38, was not significant.

Specified time point: late sampling 161 to 241 days after vaccination in three convalescent patients. Stated treatment: approximately 9-day PBMC culture with coronavirus spike peptide pools or control peptides (ViraFEST assay). TCRs were sequenced by ViraFEST after antigen-specific T cells had been expanded with peptide pools. The input for sequencing was CD4+ T cells from blood, cultured in vitro, taken about 7 months after SARS-CoV-2 vaccination. The receptor was derived from a human donor who had recovered from COVID-19. The chain recombines TRBV11-3 with TRBJ2-5, with 8 bases matching TRBD2. The CDR3 nucleotides read TGTGCCAGCAGCTTAGGACTAGCGTTCCAAGAGACCCAGTACTTC. Translation gives CASSLGLAFQETQYF.